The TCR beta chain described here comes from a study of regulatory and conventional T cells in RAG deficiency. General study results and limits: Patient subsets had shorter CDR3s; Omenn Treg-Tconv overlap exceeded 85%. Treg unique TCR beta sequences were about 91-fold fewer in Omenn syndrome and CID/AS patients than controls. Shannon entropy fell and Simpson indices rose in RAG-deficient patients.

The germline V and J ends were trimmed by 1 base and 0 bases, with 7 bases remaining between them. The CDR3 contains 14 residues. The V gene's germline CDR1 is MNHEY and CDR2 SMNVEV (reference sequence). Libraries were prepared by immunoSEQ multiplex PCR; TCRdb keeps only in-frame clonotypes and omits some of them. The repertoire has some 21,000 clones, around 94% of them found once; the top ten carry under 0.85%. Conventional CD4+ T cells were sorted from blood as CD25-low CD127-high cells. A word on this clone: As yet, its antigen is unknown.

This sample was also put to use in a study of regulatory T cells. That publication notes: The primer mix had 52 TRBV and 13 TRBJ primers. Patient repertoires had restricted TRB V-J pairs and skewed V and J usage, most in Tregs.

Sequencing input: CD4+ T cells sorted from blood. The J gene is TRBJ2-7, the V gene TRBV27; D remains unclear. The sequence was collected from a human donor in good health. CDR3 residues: CASSLYGSSYEQYF. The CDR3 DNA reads TGTGCCAGCAGTTTATACGGTAGCTCCTACGAGCAGTACTTC.